This T cell receptor beta chain originates from a study of shared clonotypes between healthy human individuals. Study at large: Aged between 18 and 49, the donors were two women and a few men. Study outcomes and limitations: The donor pool, a small one, limited the genetic and exposure-history diversity represented.

V was pared by 0 bases and J by 4 bases, with 2 bases of the junction left unmatched. The germline CDR1 and CDR2 sequences are SGHNT and YYREEE (reference sequence). The CDR3 runs to 15 residues. Comments on this clone: Antigen unknown.

Sequencing was performed with immunoSEQ multiplex PCR; in TCRdb, only in-frame clones are kept and a portion is missing. The sample has over a million clones; approximately 80% are singletons. Sequenced sample: memory CD4+ T cells from PBMCs. Sample subset: CD45RA-negative fraction. The sequence came from a man in his late teens or twenties in good health. Some clones in this sample may be carry-over from other donors' samples. The chain joins TRBV5-4 to TRBJ2-5; TRBD2 matches at 11 bases. CDR3 in amino acids: CASSLASGRSETQYF. In DNA, the CDR3 is TGTGCCAGCAGCTTGGCTAGCGGGAGGTCAGAGACCCAGTACTTC. The full variable domain, with the rest looked up from reference TRBV5-4 and TRBJ2-5, is ETGVTQSPTHLIKTRGQQVTLRCSSQSGHNTVSWYQQALGQGPQFIFQYYREEENGRGNFPPRFSGLQFPNYSSELNVNALELDDSALYLCASSLASGRSETQYFGPGTRLLVL.